This TCR beta chain was identified during a study of regulatory T cells in long-lasting Graves disease. Study-wide points: With persistent disease, TRBV28, TRBJ1-2 and TRBJ2-5 were the favored segments. Whereas approximately 980 public clonotypes were shared by new patients, persistent patients shared more, at a few thousand. Only a small sample size was used, which may have cut accuracy.

The authors built TCR beta libraries using iRepertoire HTBI primers and Arm-PCR of CDR3 regions. TCRdb independently ran MiXCR on the multiplex PCR reads; one entry per CDR3 protein. The sample includes 350,000 to 450,000 distinct CDR3 sequences, under 25% of them seen just once. Trimming left V 2 bases short and J 0 bases short, with 14 bases between. The CDR3 totals 16 residues. In germline, CDR1 is MDHEN, CDR2 SYDVKM. The time point was: persistent/refractory GD, antithyroid drugs over 5 years with positive TRAb. Generation of the TCR library employed RNA extracted from PBMCs. EDTA tubes received roughly 9 milliliters of collected peripheral blood. This clonotype was observed at least ten times. As yet, its antigen is unknown.

The chain combines TRBV28 with TRBJ2-7; D not certain. The source is a female donor with Graves disease. Material: peripheral blood mononuclear cells (PBMCs), obtained when the disease was refractory, from a patient treated with antithyroid drugs. The CDR3 region has the DNA TGTGCCAGCAGTTTACCCGATCGGTCCTTCTCCTACGAGCAGTACTTC. Translated, it gives CASSLPDRSFSYEQYF.